This T cell receptor (beta chain) appears in the sequencing data of a study of T-cell memory formation after mild COVID-19. TCRdb analysed the 5' RACE reads with MiXCR anew, one entry per CDR3 protein. The sample gives 150,000 or so distinct CDR3 sequences, roughly 15% of which show up once; roughly 13% is in the top ten. The length of the CDR3 is 15 residues. CDR1 and CDR2 (germline): LGHNA, YNFKEQ. Deletions cut 4 bases from V and 5 bases from J, with 17 bases between. This sequence originates from an adult woman who had mild COVID-19 (a few samples of this study predate the infection). Cell type and time point are not known. V usage is TRBV4-2 and J usage is TRBJ2-5, with D perhaps matching TRBD1 or TRBD2 (5 bases each). Material for sequencing was PBMCs or a T cell subset sorted from them (not recorded which). CDR3 sequence: CASSRSAGTWETQYF. The CDR3 DNA follows: TGTGCCAGCAGCCGCTCTGCCGGGACCTGGGAGACCCAGTACTTC.